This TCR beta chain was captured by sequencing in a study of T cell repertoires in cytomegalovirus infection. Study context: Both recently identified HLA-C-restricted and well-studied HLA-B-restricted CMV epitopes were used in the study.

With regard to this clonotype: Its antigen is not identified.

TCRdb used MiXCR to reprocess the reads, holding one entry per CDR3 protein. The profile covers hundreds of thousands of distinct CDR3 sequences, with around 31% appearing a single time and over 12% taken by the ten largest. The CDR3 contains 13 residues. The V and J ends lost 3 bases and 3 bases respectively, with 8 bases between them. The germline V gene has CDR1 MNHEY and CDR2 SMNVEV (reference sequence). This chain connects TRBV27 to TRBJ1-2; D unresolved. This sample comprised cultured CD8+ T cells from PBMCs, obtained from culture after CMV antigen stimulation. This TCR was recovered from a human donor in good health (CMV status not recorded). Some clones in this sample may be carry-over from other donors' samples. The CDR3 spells CASSLVGYYGYTF. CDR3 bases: TGTGCCAGCAGTTTGGTTGGGTACTATGGCTACACCTTC.